The sample holds many counts of the clone carrying this T cell receptor (beta chain). Its antigen is not known. The sample belongs to a study of read filtering for tumor transcriptome and immune sequencing. Study information: Transcriptome libraries were built from DNase-treated RNA.

Overall study findings and caveats: In IR-seq, single-read clonotypes were around four fifths of clonotypes but roughly 3.5% of reads.

The library was built from about 370 ng RNA with molecular barcoded adaptors for alpha/delta and beta/gamma chains. TCRdb re-derived calls from the reads in MiXCR, one entry per CDR3 protein. The data show 20,000 to 30,000 distinct CDR3 sequences, 20% to 25% seen once. V gave up 0 bases and J gave up 6 bases, with 9 bases separating them. CDR3 size: 14 residues. Germline V CDR1 and CDR2: SGHRS, YFSETQ. V usage is TRBV5-1 and J usage is TRBJ2-2; D uncertain. This receptor was obtained from a donor over 35 with multiple myeloma. Sequenced: a population of CD138-negative cells sorted from bone marrow. In nucleotides, the CDR3 is TGCGCCAGCAGCTTGGATACTACTTCCGGGGAGCTGTTTTTT. It is translated as CASSLDTTSGELFF.